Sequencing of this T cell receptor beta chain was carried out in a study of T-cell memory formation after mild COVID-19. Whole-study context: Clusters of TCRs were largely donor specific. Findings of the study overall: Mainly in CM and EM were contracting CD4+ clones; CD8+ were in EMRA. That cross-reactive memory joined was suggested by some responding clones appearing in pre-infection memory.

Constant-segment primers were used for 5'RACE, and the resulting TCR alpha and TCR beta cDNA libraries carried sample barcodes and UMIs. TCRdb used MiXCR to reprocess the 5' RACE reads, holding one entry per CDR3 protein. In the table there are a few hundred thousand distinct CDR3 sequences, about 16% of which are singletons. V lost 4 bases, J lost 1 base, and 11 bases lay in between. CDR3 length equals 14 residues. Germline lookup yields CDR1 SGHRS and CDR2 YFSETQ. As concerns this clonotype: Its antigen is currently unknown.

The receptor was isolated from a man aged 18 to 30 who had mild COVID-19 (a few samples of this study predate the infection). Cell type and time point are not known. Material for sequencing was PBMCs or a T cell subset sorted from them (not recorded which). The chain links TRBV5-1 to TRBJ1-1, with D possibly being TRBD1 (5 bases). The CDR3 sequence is CASSRTSPNTEAFF. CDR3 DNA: TGCGCCAGCAGCCGGACATCACCGAACACTGAAGCTTTCTTT.